This TCR beta chain derives from a study of T cell repertoires in cytomegalovirus infection. At the level of the study: Both CMV infection and a matching HLA type were indicated by public TCR beta signatures.

Germline V gene sequence: CDR1 SGHVS, CDR2 FQNEAQ. The CDR3 runs 20 residues. Findings and limits, study-wide: Across the ex vivo response, the dominant clonotypes were HLA-C-restricted CMV-specific TCR beta clonotypes. The study identified carriers of CMV plus the relevant HLA from cumulative public TCR beta family frequency.

For this clonotype: Its antigen remains unknown. Its ends do not fully match the called genes, so a read error is possible.

TCRdb used MiXCR to reprocess the reads, holding one entry per CDR3 protein. The table has around 450,000 distinct CDR3 sequences, roughly 30% seen once. The sequence derives from a human donor in good health (CMV status not recorded). Some clones in this sample may be carry-over from other donors' samples. V usage is TRBV7-8 and J usage is TRBJ1-3; 7 nucleotides match TRBD1. The specimen was PBMCs. In nucleotides, the CDR3 is TGTACCAGCAGCTTAGGGAGACAGGGAACCATTCCTTTCTCTGGAAACACCATATATTTT. Its protein product is CTSSLGRQGTIPFSGNTIYF.